This T cell receptor beta chain stems from a study of post-analysis software for immune sequencing data. Across the study: Patients with relapsing-remitting, secondary progressive and progressive-relapsing multiple sclerosis courses were all represented. Study-level results: Diversity measured as normalized Chao1 was significantly lower in multiple sclerosis patients than in controls. Samples sharing a preparation batch grouped tightly together when assessed by F measure. TRBV5-6, TRBV5-1 and TRBV20-1 belonged to a set of a handful of TRBV segments that were more frequent in patients than controls.

CDR3 length: 15 amino acids. Germline CDR1 and CDR2: MGHRA and YSYEKL. V shed 6 bases and J 2 bases; nucleotides not matched to a gene: 5. Presence of unique molecular identifiers characterized the TCR beta cDNA libraries. TCRdb re-called the PCR reads through MiXCR, storing one row per CDR3 protein. The sample records hundreds of thousands of distinct CDR3 sequences, 36% being singletons. This clonotype showed up many times. The antigen remains unidentified. Sequencing used blood. This TCR came from a girl aged 5 to 17 with multiple sclerosis. The rearrangement joins TRBV4-1 to TRBJ2-1; 9 bases are a match to TRBD2. Here the CDR3 reads CASSPLAGTYNEQFF. The CDR3 DNA reads as TGCGCCAGCAGTCCGCTAGCGGGGACCTACAATGAGCAGTTCTTC.